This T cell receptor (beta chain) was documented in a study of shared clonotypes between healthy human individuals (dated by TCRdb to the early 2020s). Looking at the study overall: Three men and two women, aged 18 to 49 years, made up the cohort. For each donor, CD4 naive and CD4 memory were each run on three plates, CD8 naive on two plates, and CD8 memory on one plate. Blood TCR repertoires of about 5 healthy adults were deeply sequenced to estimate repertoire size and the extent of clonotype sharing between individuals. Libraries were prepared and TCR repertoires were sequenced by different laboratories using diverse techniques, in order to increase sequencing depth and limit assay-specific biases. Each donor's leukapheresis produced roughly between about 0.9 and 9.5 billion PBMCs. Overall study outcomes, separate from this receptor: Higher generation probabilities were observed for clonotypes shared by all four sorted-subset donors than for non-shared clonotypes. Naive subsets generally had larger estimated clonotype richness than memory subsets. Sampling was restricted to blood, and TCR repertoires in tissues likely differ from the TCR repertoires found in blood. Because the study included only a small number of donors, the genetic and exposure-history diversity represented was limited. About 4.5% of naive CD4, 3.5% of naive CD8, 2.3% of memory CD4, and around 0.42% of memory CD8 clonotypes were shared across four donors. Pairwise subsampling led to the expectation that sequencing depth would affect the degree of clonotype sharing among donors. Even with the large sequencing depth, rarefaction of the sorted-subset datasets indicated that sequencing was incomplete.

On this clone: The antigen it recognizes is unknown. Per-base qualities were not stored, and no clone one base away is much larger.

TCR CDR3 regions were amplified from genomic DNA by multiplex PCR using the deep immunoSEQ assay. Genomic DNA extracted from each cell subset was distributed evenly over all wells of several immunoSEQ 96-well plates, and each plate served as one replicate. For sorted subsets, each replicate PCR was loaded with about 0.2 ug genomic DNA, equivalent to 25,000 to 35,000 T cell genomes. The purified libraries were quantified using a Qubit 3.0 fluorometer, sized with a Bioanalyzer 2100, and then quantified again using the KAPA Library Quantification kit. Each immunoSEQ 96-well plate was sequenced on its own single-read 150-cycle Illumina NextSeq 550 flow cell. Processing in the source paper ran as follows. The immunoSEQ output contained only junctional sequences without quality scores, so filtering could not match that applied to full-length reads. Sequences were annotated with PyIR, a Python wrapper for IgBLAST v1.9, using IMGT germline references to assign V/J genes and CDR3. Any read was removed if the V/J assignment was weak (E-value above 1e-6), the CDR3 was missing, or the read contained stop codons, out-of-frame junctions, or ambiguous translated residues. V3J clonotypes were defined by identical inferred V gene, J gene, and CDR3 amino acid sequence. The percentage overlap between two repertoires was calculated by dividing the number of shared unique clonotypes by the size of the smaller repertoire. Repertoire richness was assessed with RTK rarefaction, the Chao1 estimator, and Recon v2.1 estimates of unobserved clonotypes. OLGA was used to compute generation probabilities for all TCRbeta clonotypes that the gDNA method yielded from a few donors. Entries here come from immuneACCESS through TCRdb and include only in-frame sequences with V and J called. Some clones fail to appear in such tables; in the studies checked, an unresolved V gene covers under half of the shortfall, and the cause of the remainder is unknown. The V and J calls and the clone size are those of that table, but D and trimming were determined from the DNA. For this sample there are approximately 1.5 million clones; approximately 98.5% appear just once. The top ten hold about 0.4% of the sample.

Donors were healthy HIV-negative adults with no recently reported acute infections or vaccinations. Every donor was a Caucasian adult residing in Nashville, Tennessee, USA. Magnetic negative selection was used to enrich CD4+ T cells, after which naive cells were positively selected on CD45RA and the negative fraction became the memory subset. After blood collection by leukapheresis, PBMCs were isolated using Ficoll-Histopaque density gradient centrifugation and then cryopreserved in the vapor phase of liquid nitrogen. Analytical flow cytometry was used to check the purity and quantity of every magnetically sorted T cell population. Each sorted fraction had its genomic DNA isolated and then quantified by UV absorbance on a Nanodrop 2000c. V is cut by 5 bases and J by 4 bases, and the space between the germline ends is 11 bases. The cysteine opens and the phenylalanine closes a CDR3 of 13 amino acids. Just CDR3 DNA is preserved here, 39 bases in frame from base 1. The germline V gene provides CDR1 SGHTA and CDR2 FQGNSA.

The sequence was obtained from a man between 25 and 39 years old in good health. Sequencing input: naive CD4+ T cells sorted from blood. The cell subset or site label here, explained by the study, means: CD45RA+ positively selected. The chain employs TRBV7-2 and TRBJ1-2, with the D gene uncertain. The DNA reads TGTGCCAGCAGCCCAGAGGCGGTCTATGGCTACACCTTC. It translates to CASSPEAVYGYTF.